This T cell receptor beta chain was sequenced for a study of T-cell reconstitution after alpha-beta-depleted transplantation in children (dated by TCRdb to between 2015 and 2016). About the investigation overall: T-cell immune reconstitution after TCRalphabeta/CD19-depleted allogeneic hematopoietic cell transplantation in children was quantitatively tracked in the study by means of TCR repertoire profiling. Results the study describes overall, beyond this receptor: Apparently early alphabetaT-cell count recovery about two months after transplant reportedly relied on only several hundred rapidly expanded clones derived from non-depleted graft cells. In some patients, the high TCRbeta diversity seen at day 60 was put down to recipient T cells and intrathymic progenitors that had survived conditioning. The frequencies of hyperexpanded clones fell over the following months, and after one year, T-cell counts and TCRbeta diversity were mostly attributed to newly produced T cells.

V sheds 7 bases and J sheds 1 base, leaving 14 bases between their ends. The CDR3 starts with the cysteine, ends with the phenylalanine, and has 16 residues. Of all the DNA, just the CDR3 is kept, 48 bases in frame from base 1. In the germline V gene, CDR1 corresponds to SGHTA and CDR2 to FQGNSA. Libraries came from PCR. TCRdb names Illumina HiSeq 2500 as the instrument used. To normalize quantification of the TCRbeta repertoire, the TCR libraries were built with molecular barcoding that relied on unique molecular identifiers. The public reads were reanalyzed by TCRdb: fastp trimming at Q25, MiXCR alignment, in-frame beta chains only. Identical CDR3 protein sequences are pooled into one entry, listed with their most common genes and DNA. The sample includes approximately 980,000 distinct CDR3 sequences, with 25% to 30% observed a single time. Jointly, the top ten make up under 30% of the sample. Concerning this clonotype: Which antigen it targets is not known. No clone much larger than this one lies a single base away; base qualities are absent.

Per the publication, the treatment or condition label means: allogeneic hematopoietic cell transplantation with graft depleted of TCRalphabeta T cells and CD19 B cells. TCRalphabeta/CD19-depleted allogeneic hematopoietic cell grafts were given to the transplant recipients, all of whom were children. Rearrangement joined TRBV7-2 to TRBJ2-6, with a tentative D gene TRBD2 over 6 matching bases. Here the sequenced sample was PBMCs, mostly from graft donor cells, taken 360 days after TCRalphabeta/CD19-depleted stem cell transplant. This TCR was sampled from a boy under three years old who had a stem cell transplant for SCID, so the T cells may come from the graft donor. The DNA sequence is TGTGCCAGCAACCTAGCGCCGCTATCTGGGGCCAACGTCCTGACTTTC. Translated, it gives CASNLAPLSGANVLTF.